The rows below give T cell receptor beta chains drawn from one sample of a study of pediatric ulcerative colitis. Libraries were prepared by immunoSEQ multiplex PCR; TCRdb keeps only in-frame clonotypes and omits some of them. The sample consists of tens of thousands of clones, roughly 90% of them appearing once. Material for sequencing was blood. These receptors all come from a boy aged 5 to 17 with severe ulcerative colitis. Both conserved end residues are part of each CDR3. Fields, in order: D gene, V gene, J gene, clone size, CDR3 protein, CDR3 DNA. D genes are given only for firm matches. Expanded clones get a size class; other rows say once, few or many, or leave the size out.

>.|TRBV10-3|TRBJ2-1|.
CAISTGNEQFF
TGTGCCATCAGTACGGGGAATGAGCAGTTCTTC
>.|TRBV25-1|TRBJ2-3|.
CASSESDSRITDTQYF
TGTGCCAGCAGTGAATCTGACAGTAGAATCACAGATACGCAGTATTTT
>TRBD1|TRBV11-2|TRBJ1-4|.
CASSLSTGGGEKLFF
TGTGCCAGCAGCCTTTCGACAGGGGGCGGCGAAAAACTGTTTTTT
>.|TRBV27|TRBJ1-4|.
CATQRTGGEKLFF
TGTGCCACGCAAAGAACCGGGGGAGAAAAACTGTTTTTT
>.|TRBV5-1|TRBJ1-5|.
CASSLQGAGNQPQHF
TGCGCCAGCAGCTTGCAGGGCGCAGGCAATCAGCCCCAGCATTTT
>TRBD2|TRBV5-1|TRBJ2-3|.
CASSPIAGGDTQYF
TGCGCCAGCAGCCCCATAGCGGGAGGGGATACGCAGTATTTT
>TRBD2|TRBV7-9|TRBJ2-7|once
CASSFNYAGGSALEQYF
TGTGCCAGCAGCTTTAATTATGCGGGAGGGTCCGCTCTCGAGCAGTACTTC
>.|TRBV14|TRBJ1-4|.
CASQSSTNEKLFF
TGTGCCAGCCAGTCTTCAACTAATGAAAAACTGTTTTTT
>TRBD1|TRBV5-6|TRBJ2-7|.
CASSLTGAYEQYF
TGTGCCAGCAGCTTGACAGGGGCCTACGAGCAGTACTTC
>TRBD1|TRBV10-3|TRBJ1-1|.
CAIRDREMNTEAFF
TGTGCCATCAGGGACAGGGAAATGAACACTGAAGCTTTCTTT
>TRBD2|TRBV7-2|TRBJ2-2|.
CASSSRLAGSSNTGELFF
TGTGCCAGCAGCTCAAGACTAGCGGGGTCTTCGAACACCGGGGAGCTGTTTTTT
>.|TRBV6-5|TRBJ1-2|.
CASSSDSLLYGYTF
TGTGCCAGCAGTTCCGACAGCCTTCTCTATGGCTACACCTTC
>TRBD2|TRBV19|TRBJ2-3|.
CASTGLGVADTQYF
TGTGCCAGTACGGGACTAGGAGTAGCAGATACGCAGTATTTT
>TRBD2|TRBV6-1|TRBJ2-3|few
CASGGLAGADTQYF
TGTGCCAGCGGCGGACTAGCGGGAGCAGATACGCAGTATTTT
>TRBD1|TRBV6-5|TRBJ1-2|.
CASRRPLQGNGYTF
TGTGCCAGCAGGCGACCCTTACAGGGGAACGGCTACACCTTC
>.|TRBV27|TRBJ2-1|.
CASSPRLVLYNEQFF
TGTGCCAGCAGCCCTCGACTAGTCCTGTACAATGAGCAGTTCTTC
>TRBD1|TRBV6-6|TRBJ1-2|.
CASSTGQGGYGYTF
TGTGCCAGCAGCACAGGACAGGGCGGCTATGGCTACACCTTC
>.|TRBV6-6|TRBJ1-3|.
CASSNSGDTIYF
TGTGCCAGCTCTAACAGTGGGGACACCATATATTTT
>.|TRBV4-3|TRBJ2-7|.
CASSQGRPSYEQYF
TGCGCCAGCAGCCAAGGCAGGCCCTCCTACGAGCAGTACTTC
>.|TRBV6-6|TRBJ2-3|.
CASSYSGGTDTQYF
TGTGCCAGCAGTTACTCGGGGGGCACAGATACGCAGTATTTT
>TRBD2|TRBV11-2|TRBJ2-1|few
CASSPEPSGSLYNEQFF
TGTGCCAGCAGTCCTGAACCTAGCGGGAGTCTCTACAATGAGCAGTTCTTC
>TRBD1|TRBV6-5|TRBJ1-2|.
CASRLDRGRGYTF
TGTGCCAGCAGGCTGGACAGGGGACGTGGCTACACCTTC
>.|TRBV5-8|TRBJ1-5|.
CASSLSGRVANQPQHF
TGTGCCAGCAGCTTGTCTGGCAGGGTGGCAAATCAGCCCCAGCATTTT
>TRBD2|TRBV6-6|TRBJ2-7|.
CASTSSGPYEQYF
TGTGCCAGCACCTCTAGCGGTCCCTACGAGCAGTACTTC
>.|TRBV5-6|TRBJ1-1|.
CASSELTLNTEAFF
TGTGCCAGCAGCGAACTGACCCTGAACACTGAAGCTTTCTTT
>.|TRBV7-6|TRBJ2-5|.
CASSLNPTETQYF
TGTGCCAGCAGCTTGAACCCGACGGAGACCCAGTACTTC
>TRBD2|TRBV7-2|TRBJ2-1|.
CASSLEGLAGEAEQFF
TGTGCCAGCAGCTTGGAGGGACTAGCGGGAGAAGCTGAGCAGTTCTTC
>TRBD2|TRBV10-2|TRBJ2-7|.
CASSPHPGLVYEQYF
TGCGCCAGCAGCCCCCACCCGGGACTAGTCTACGAGCAGTACTTC
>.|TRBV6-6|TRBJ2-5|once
CASSYSPPGETQYF
TGTGCCAGCAGTTATTCTCCCCCGGGTGAGACCCAGTACTTC
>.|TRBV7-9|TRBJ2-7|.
CASSPGSAPLGEQYF
TGTGCCAGCAGCCCGGGGAGCGCGCCCCTGGGGGAGCAGTACTTC
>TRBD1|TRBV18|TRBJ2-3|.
CASSPRDRGSTDTQYF
TGTGCCAGCTCACCACGGGACAGGGGCAGCACAGATACGCAGTATTTT
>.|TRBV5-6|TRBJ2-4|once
CASSSGSNIQYF
TGTGCCAGCAGCTCTGGCTCAAACATTCAGTACTTC
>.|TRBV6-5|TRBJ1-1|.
CASSRTENTEAFF
TGTGCCAGCAGCCGGACGGAGAACACTGAAGCTTTCTTT
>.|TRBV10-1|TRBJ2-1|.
CASSESWGNEQFF
TGCGCCAGCAGTGAGTCGTGGGGGAATGAGCAGTTCTTC
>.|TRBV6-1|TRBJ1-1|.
CASRSPGGIEAFF
TGTGCCAGCAGATCACCCGGGGGGATTGAAGCTTTCTTT
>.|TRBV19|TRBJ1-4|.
CASSIWVPSTNEKLFF
TGTGCCAGTAGTATATGGGTCCCCTCAACTAATGAAAAACTGTTTTTT
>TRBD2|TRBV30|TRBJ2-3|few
CARTSGLSTDTQYF
TGTGCCCGGACTAGCGGTCTTAGCACAGATACGCAGTATTTT
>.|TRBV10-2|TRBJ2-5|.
CASSEADNKETQYF
TGCGCCAGCAGTGAGGCGGACAACAAAGAGACCCAGTACTTC
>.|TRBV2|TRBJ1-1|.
CASRRAQGYRAFF
TGTGCCAGCAGGAGAGCCCAGGGGTATAGAGCTTTCTTT
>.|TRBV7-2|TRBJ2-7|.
CASSSDNRAAQYF
TGTGCCAGCAGCTCGGACAACAGGGCCGCGCAGTACTTC
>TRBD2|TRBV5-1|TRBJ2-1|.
CASSLVGREDNEQFF
TGCGCCAGCAGCTTGGTAGGGCGGGAGGACAATGAGCAGTTCTTC
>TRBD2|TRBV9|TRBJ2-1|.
CASSSGDYNEQFF
TGTGCCAGCAGTAGCGGGGACTACAATGAGCAGTTCTTC
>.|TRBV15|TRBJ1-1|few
CATSTQAQGNTEAFF
TGTGCCACCAGCACCCAAGCACAGGGGAACACTGAAGCTTTCTTT
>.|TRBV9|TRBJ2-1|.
CASSVERYNEQFF
TGTGCCAGCAGCGTAGAGCGGTACAATGAGCAGTTCTTC
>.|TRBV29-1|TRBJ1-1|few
CSVVRGTEAFF
TGCAGCGTTGTTAGGGGAACTGAAGCTTTCTTT
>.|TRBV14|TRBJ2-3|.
CASSQVGFSGTDTQYF
TGTGCCAGCAGCCAAGTTGGGTTTAGTGGCACAGATACGCAGTATTTT
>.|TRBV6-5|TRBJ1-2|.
CASSYLGGYTF
TGTGCCAGCAGTTACCTCGGGGGCTACACCTTC
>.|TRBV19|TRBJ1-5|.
CASSMGVNQPQHF
TGTGCCAGTAGTATGGGGGTCAATCAGCCCCAGCATTTT
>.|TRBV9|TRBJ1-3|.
CASSVEPTGPSGNTIYF
TGTGCCAGCAGCGTCGAGCCAACAGGACCCTCTGGAAACACCATATATTTT
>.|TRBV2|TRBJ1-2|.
CASSRDSQIPNYGYTF
TGTGCCAGCAGTCGCGATTCCCAGATACCTAACTATGGCTACACCTTC
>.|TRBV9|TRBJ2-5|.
CASSVGTGVGTQYF
TGTGCCAGTAGCGTAGGGACGGGTGTAGGGACCCAGTACTTC
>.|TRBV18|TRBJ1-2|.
CASSDPSGGYTF
TGTGCCAGCTCCGATCCTTCAGGAGGCTACACCTTC
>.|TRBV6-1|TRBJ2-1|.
CASNLGGPDNEQFF
TGTGCCAGCAATTTGGGAGGACCAGACAATGAGCAGTTCTTC
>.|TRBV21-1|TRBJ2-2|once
CASSRVSGSHEPTGELFF
TGTGCCAGCAGCCGAGTTAGCGGGAGCCACGAACCCACCGGGGAGCTGTTTTTT